Each of the 2 T cell receptor beta chains below was sequenced from the same sample in a study of T cell repertoires in cytomegalovirus infection. TCRdb processed the reads anew with MiXCR; each CDR3 protein has one entry. The data contain roughly 350,000 distinct CDR3 sequences, about 35% of them seen just once; the ten biggest clones take up approximately 15%. These receptors lack a known antigen. The material was cultured PBMCs, obtained from culture after CMV antigen stimulation. These receptor sequences come from a human donor in good health (CMV status not recorded). Some clones in this sample may be carry-over from other donors' samples.

The table lists this clonotype with a few counts. J is TRBJ2-3 and V is TRBV12-3 or TRBV12-4; maybe TRBD2 (6 bases). Deletions cut 4 bases from V and 6 bases from J, with 17 bases between. The CDR3 extends over 15 amino acids. The CDR3 DNA is TGTGCCAGCAGTTCCTCCTCTCGGGGGAGGGATACGCAGTATTTT. This translates into CASSSSSRGRDTQYF.

This clonotype was observed a handful of times. CDR3 residues: CASSYAGGGQETQYF. CDR3 coding DNA: TGTGCCAGCAGTTATGCGGGAGGTGGACAAGAGACCCAGTACTTC. The chain joins TRBV6-2 or TRBV6-3 to TRBJ2-5; the match to TRBD2 covers 8 bases. The CDR3 has 15 amino acids. Unmatched junction bases numbered 5, after V lost 3 bases and J lost 2 bases. The germline V gene has CDR1 MNHEY and CDR2 SVGEGT.